This T cell receptor (beta chain) was recovered during a study of blood T cells in healthy people across ages. The study, taken as a whole, reports: Naive CD4+ cells and diversity were both higher in long-lived donors than in aged donors.

The V gene's germline CDR1 is MNHEY and CDR2 SMNVEV (reference sequence). V was trimmed by 6 bases and J by 3 bases, leaving 21 bases between them. The CDR3 length is 16 residues. Primers used in a second PCR of about 7 to 11 cycles were a sample-barcoded 5' primer and a J-beta primer mix. Per sample, CDR3-containing paired-end reads numbered at least 2.5 million. TCRdb re-called the 5' RACE reads with MiXCR, one entry per CDR3 protein. The sample shows around 780,000 distinct CDR3 sequences, roughly three fifths of them seen only once. Points on this clonotype: Its antigen is undetermined.

Each donor's blood draw was around 10 milliliters of peripheral blood. This rearrangement joins TRBV27 to TRBJ2-7; no clear D. Sequenced material: blood. The receptor was derived from a middle-aged man in good health. The CDR3 here is CASRSESPKGNYEQYF. The CDR3 nucleotides read TGTGCCAGCAGGAGCGAGTCTCCCAAGGGAAACTACGAGCAGTACTTC.